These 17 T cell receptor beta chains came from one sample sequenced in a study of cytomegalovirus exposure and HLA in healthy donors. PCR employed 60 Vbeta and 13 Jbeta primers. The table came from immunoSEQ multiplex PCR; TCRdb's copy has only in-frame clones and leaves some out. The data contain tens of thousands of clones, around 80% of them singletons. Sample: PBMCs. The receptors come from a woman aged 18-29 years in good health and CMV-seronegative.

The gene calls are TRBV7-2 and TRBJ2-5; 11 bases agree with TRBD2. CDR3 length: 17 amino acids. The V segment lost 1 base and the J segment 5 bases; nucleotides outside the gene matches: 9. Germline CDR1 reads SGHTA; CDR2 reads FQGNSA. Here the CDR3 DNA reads TGTGCCAGCAGCTTAGAGTTGGCTAGCGGGAGGTTGGAGACCCAGTACTTC. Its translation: CASSLELASGRLETQYF.

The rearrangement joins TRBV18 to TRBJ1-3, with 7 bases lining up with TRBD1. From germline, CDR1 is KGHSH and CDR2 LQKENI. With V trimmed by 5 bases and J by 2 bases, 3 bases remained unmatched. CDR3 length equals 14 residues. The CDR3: CASSTGQPGNTIYF. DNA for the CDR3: TGTGCCAGCTCAACGGGACAGCCTGGAAACACCATATATTTT.

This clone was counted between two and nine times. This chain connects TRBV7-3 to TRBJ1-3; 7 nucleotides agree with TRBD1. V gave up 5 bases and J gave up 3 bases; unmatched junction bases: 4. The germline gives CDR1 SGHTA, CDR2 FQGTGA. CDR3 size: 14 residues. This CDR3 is CASSTGTVGNTIYF. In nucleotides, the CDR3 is TGTGCCAGCAGCACGGGGACAGTTGGAAACACCATATATTTT. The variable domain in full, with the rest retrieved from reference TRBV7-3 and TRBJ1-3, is GAGVSQTPSNKVTEKGKYVELRCDPISGHTALYWYRQSLGQGPEFLIYFQGTGAADDSGLPNDRFFAVRPEGSVSTLKIQRTERGDSAVYLCASSTGTVGNTIYFGEGSWLTVV.

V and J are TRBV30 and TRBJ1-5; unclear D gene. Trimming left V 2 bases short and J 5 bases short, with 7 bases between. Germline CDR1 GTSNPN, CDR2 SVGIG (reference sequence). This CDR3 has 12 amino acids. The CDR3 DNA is TGTGCCTGGAGTTACAGTGATCAGCCCCAGCATTTT. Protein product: CAWSYSDQPQHF.

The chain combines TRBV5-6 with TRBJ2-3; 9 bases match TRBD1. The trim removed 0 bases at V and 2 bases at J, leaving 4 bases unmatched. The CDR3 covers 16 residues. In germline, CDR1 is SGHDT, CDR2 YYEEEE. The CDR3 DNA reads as TGTGCCAGCAGCTTGGCAGACAGGGGGTACACAGATACGCAGTATTTT. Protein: CASSLADRGYTDTQYF.

This CDR3 reads CASSAWGRVRPYEQYF. CDR3 bases: TGTGCCAGCAGCGCTTGGGGCAGGGTGAGACCCTACGAGCAGTACTTC. The chain has TRBV5-5 and TRBJ2-7; D might be TRBD1 (5 bases). The V gene's germline CDR1 is SGHKS and CDR2 YYEKEE (reference sequence). Deletions cut 4 bases from V and 2 bases from J, with 19 bases between. The CDR3 extends over 16 amino acids.

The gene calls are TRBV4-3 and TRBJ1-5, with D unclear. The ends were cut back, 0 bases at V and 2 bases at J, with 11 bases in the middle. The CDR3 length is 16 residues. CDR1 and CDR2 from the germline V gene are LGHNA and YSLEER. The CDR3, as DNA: TGCGCCAGCAGCCAAGATATGAGGTTGGGCAATCAGCCCCAGCATTTT. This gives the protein CASSQDMRLGNQPQHF.

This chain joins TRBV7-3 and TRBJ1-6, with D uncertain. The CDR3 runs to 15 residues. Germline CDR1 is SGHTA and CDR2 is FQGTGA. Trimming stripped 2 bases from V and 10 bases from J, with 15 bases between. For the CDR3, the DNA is TGTGCCAGCAGCTTAGGCGGGTCACCGGGCTCACCCCTCCACTTT. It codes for CASSLGGSPGSPLHF.

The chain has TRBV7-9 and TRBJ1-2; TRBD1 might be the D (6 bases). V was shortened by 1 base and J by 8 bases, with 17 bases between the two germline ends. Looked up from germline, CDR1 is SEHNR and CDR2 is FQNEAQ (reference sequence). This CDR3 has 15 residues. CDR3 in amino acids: CASSLGRDIRRGYTF. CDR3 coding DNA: TGTGCCAGCAGCTTAGGACGGGACATCCGGAGGGGCTACACCTTC.

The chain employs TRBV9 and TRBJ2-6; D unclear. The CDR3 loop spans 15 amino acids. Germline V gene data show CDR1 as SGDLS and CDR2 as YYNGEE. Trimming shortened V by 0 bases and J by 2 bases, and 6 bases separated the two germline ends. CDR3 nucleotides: TGTGCCAGCAGCGTAGATCTAGCTGGGGCCAACGTCCTGACTTTC. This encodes CASSVDLAGANVLTF.

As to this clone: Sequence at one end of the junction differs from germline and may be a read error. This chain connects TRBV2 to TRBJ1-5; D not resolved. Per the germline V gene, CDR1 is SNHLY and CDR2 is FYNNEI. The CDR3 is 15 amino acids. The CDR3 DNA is TGTGCCAGCAGTGATTTTGAGGGATCGGCTCAGCCCCAGAATTTT. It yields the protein CASSDFEGSAQPQNF.

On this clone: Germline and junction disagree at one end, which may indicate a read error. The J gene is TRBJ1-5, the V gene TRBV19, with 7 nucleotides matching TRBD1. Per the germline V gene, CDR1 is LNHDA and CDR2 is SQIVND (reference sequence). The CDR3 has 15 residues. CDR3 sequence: CASSVGGGGGQPQNF. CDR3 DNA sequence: TGTGCCAGTAGTGTTGGCGGAGGGGGCGGGCAGCCCCAGAATTTT.

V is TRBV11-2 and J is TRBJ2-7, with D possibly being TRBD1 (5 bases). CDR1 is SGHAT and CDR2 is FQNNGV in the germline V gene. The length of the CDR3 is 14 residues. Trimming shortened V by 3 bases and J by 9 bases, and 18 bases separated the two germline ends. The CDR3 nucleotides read TGTGCCAGCAGCTTTTTCTTGCAGGGCGTTACGCAGTACTTC. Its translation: CASSFFLQGVTQYF.

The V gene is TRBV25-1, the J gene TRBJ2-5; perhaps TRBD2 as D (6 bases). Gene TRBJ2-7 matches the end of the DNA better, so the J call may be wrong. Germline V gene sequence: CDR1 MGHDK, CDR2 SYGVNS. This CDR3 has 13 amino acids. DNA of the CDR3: TGTGCCAGCAGTGGGCGGGACGACTACGAGCAGTACTTC. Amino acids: CASSGRDDYEQYF.

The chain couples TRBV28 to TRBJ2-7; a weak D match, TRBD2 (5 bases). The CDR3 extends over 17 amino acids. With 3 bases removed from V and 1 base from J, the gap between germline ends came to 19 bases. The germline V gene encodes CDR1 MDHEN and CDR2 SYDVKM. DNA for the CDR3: TGTGCCAGCAGTTTCTCTCACGGGAAGAGCCTTTCCTACGAGCAGTACTTC. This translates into CASSFSHGKSLSYEQYF.

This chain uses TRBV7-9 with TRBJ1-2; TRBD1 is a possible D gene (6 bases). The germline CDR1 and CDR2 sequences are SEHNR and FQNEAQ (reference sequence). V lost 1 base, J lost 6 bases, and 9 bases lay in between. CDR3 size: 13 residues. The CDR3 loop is CASSLENRDGYTF. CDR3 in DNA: TGTGCCAGCAGCTTAGAAAACAGGGATGGCTACACCTTC. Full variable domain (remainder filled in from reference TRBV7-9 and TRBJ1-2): DTGVSQNPRHKITKRGQNVTFRCDPISEHNRLYWYRQTLGQGPEFLTYFQNEAQLEKSRLLSDRFSAERPKGSFSTLEIQRTEQGDSAMYLCASSLENRDGYTFGSGTRLTVV.

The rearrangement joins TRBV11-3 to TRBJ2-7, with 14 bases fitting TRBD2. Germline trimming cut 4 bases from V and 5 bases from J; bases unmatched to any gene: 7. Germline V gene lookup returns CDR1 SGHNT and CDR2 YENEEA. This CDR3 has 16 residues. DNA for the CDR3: TGTGCCAGCAGCTCGGGACTAGCGGGGGTCGCGGACGAGCAGTACTTC. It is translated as CASSSGLAGVADEQYF. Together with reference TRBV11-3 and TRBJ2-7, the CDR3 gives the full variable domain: EAGVVQSPRYKIIEKKQPVAFWCNPISGHNTLYWYLQNLGQGPELLIRYENEEAVDDSQLPKDRFSAERLKGVDSTLKIQPAELGDSAVYLCASSSGLAGVADEQYFGPGTRLTVT.